This T cell receptor (beta chain) was retrieved from a study of cytomegalovirus exposure and HLA in healthy donors. This CDR3 region has 15 residues. Germline CDR1 and CDR2: SGHNT and YYREEE (reference sequence). As for this clone: Its antigen is not known.

Study results and caveats: The study dropped some indistinguishable V segments, TRBV6-2 and TRBV6-3 among them.

Primers included in the PCR were 60 Vbeta and 13 Jbeta primers. Sequencing used immunoSEQ multiplex PCR; TCRdb keeps in-frame clones, though not all of them. Here the sample spans around 100,000 clones, roughly 77% being singletons. Specimen: PBMCs. This chain joins TRBV5-4 and TRBJ2-5; D perhaps matches TRBD2 (6 bases). The J call may be in error: the DNA end matches TRBJ2-7 better. The sequence was collected from a woman under 30 in good health and CMV-seropositive. The DNA for the CDR3 is TGTGCCAGCAGCCCGGGGACTGTTACCTTTTACGAGCAGTACTTC. Its translation is CASSPGTVTFYEQYF.